These 7 T cell receptor beta chains were sequenced from one sample in a study of blood T cell repertoires in COVID-19. Generated by immunoSEQ multiplex PCR, the TCRdb table keeps only in-frame clones and is missing some. Found here are around 310,000 clones, over 80% of them singletons; the top ten hold over 4.5%. The specimen sequenced was PBMCs or T cells enriched from blood (not recorded which). Every receptor here comes from a man aged 25 to 40 who had recovered from COVID-19.

This sequence joins TRBV5-1 and TRBJ2-1; tentatively, D is TRBD1 (6 bases). This CDR3 comprises 14 residues. Germline V gene data show CDR1 as SGHRS and CDR2 as YFSETQ. V shed 3 bases and J shed 4 bases, with 11 bases lying between them. The DNA for the CDR3 is TGCGCCAGCAGCTCTATGACAGGATACAATGAGCAGTTCTTC. Translation: CASSSMTGYNEQFF.

The chain combines TRBV28 with TRBJ1-5; D perhaps matches TRBD1 (6 bases). Trimming stripped 4 bases from V and 1 base from J, with 17 bases between. The CDR3 is made up of 17 amino acids. The V gene's germline CDR1 is MDHEN and CDR2 SYDVKM. The CDR3 protein is CASSSPGGATSNQPQHF. CDR3 DNA: TGTGCCAGCAGTTCCCCCGGGGGGGCGACAAGCAATCAGCCCCAGCATTTT.

The rearrangement joins TRBV27 to TRBJ1-5; 7 positions agree with TRBD1. This CDR3 contains 14 residues. Germline-derived CDR1 and CDR2 are MNHEY and SMNVEV (reference sequence). V was pared by 9 bases and J by 2 bases, with 7 bases of the junction left unmatched. CDR3 amino acids: CASKTGRGNQPQHF. In DNA, the CDR3 is TGTGCCAGTAAGACAGGGAGAGGCAATCAGCCCCAGCATTTT.

The chain carries TRBV7-3 and TRBJ2-7; D might be TRBD2 (6 bases). CDR1 and CDR2 (germline): SGHTA, FQGTGA. There are 14 residues in the CDR3. V lost 1 base and J lost 5, with 12 bases in between. CDR3 protein: CASSLNAGRNEQYF. The CDR3 DNA reads as TGTGCCAGCAGCTTAAATGCGGGGAGGAACGAGCAGTACTTC.

The chain has TRBV24-1 and TRBJ1-5, with 7 bases matching TRBD1. Germline V gene lookup returns CDR1 KGHDR and CDR2 SFDVKD. This CDR3 is 14 amino acids long. V was pared by 4 bases and J by 5 bases, with 4 bases of the junction left unmatched. This CDR3 reads CATSDPGTDQPQHF. The CDR3 DNA reads as TGTGCCACCAGTGACCCAGGGACAGATCAGCCCCAGCATTTT.

The chain uses TRBV5-6 and TRBJ1-2; D unclear. The CDR3 sequence is 13 residues long. Germline V gene lookup returns CDR1 SGHDT and CDR2 YYEEEE. Trimming took off 7 bases at V and 5 bases at J, with 15 bases between the two ends. The CDR3 spells CASGEESRYGYTF. Written as DNA, the CDR3 is TGTGCCAGCGGAGAGGAGAGCCGATATGGCTACACCTTC.

The rearrangement links TRBV24-1 to TRBJ2-2, with D perhaps TRBD1 (5 bases). This CDR3 has 14 amino acids. Germline CDR1 and CDR2: KGHDR and SFDVKD. Trimming removed 5 bases from V and 2 bases from J, with 8 bases in between. The CDR3 here is CATSVGPNTGELFF. DNA for the CDR3: TGTGCCACCAGTGTGGGGCCAAACACCGGGGAGCTGTTTTTT.